These 7 T cell receptor beta chains came from one sample sequenced in a study of human T cells and chemical hapten exposure. From the RACE reads, TCRdb called clonotypes with MiXCR, one entry per CDR3 protein. The sample records 300,000 to 450,000 distinct CDR3 sequences, around 5% being singletons. As for time point: pre-sensitization, week 0. Treatment described: therapeutic diphenylcyclopropenone sensitization with weekly scalp DPC. Sequences were derived from whole blood, sampled in connection with sensitization to the hapten diphenylcyclopropenone (DPC). The receptors originated from a woman aged 18-30 years with alopecia areata. Some clones in this sample may be carry-over from other donors' samples.

The chain combines TRBV4-3 with TRBJ2-1, with TRBD1 identical over 9 bases. The CDR3 totals 18 residues. V dropped 0 bases and J dropped 3; count of bases not matched to a gene: 9. Germline CDR1 reads LGHNA; CDR2 reads YSLEER. Here the CDR3 reads CASSQDTRQGGLYNEQFF. CDR3 sequence (DNA): TGCGCCAGCAGCCAAGACACCAGACAGGGGGGGCTCTACAATGAGCAGTTCTTC.

This clonotype was counted many times. V gene TRBV29-1 combines with J gene TRBJ2-5, with 12 bases aligning to TRBD2. The ends lost 4 bases at V and 5 bases at J; junction bases unmatched: 5. The length of the CDR3 is 14 residues. Germline V lookup: CDR1 SQVTM, CDR2 ANQGSEA. CDR3: CSVVTSGGMETQYF. CDR3 nucleotides: TGCAGCGTTGTCACTAGCGGGGGGATGGAGACCCAGTACTTC.

This clonotype was seen a few times. V gene TRBV20-1 combines with J gene TRBJ2-7, with D perhaps TRBD2 (6 bases). The CDR3 covers 13 residues. CDR1 is DFQATT and CDR2 is SNEGSKA in the germline V gene (reference sequence). The ends were cut back, 6 bases at V and 2 bases at J, with 14 bases in the middle. The CDR3 spells CSARDFRAYEQYF. CDR3 coding DNA: TGCAGTGCGCGGGACTTCCGCGCCTACGAGCAGTACTTC.

The chain is built from TRBV12-3 or TRBV12-4 and TRBJ1-2; maybe TRBD1 (6 bases). V lost 2 bases and J lost 2, with 9 bases in between. This CDR3 spans 14 amino acids. The CDR3 region has the DNA TGTGCCAGCAGTTTATTCGGACAGAACTATGGCTACACCTTC. It translates to CASSLFGQNYGYTF.

This clonotype was counted only a few times. V and J are TRBV28 and TRBJ2-7; possible D gene TRBD2, 6 bases. Germline CDR1 is MDHEN and CDR2 is SYDVKM. The CDR3 totals 17 residues. The ends were cut back, 2 bases at V and 2 bases at J, with 19 bases in the middle. Here the CDR3 reads CASSLAIGTPTTYEQYF. The DNA for the CDR3 is TGTGCCAGCAGTTTAGCTATAGGGACTCCTACCACCTACGAGCAGTACTTC.

This clonotype was seen many times. The chain links TRBV14 to TRBJ2-7; no reliable D call. Trimming shortened V by 3 bases and J by 0 bases, and 12 bases separated the two germline ends. CDR1 is SGHDN and CDR2 is FVKESK in the germline V gene. The CDR3 totals 15 residues. The CDR3 nucleotides are TGTGCCAGCAGCCATAAAGCCGGCACCTCCTACGAGCAGTACTTC. Amino acids: CASSHKAGTSYEQYF. The entire variable domain, with the rest obtained from reference TRBV14 and TRBJ2-7, is as follows: EAGVTQFPSHSVIEKGQTVTLRCDPISGHDNLYWYRRVMGKEIKFLLHFVKESKQDESGMPNNRFLAERTGGTYSTLKVQPAELEDSGVYFCASSHKAGTSYEQYFGPGTRLTVT.

This clonotype was counted many times. This chain uses TRBV6-2 or TRBV6-3 with TRBJ1-5; D not resolved. The CDR3 is 11 residues long. Germline loops: CDR1 MNHEY, CDR2 SVGEGT. V lost 3 bases, J lost 12 bases, and 9 bases lay in between. This CDR3 reads CASSYFLDQHF. The CDR3 DNA is TGTGCCAGCAGTTATTTCTTGGACCAGCATTTT.